The 16 T cell receptor beta chains in this list originate from one sample, sequenced in a study of early T cells in non-severe SARS-CoV-2 infection. From the 5' RACE reads, TCRdb called clonotypes with MiXCR, one entry per CDR3 protein. This sample has around 77,000 distinct CDR3 sequences; around 10% occur once, and the top ten carry less than 10%. The material was whole blood, obtained at baseline. Receptors originate from an adult who was a healthcare worker with PCR-confirmed SARS-CoV-2 infection or an uninfected control (not recorded which).

This clonotype was found a few times. The rearrangement uses TRBV20-1 and TRBJ1-2; 8 bases are a match to TRBD1. The CDR3 is 17 residues long. V trimming: 0 bases; J trimming: 2 bases; junction bases outside the gene matches: 11. Germline-derived CDR1 and CDR2 are DFQATT and SNEGSKA (reference sequence). CDR3: CSARDPLGQDGNYGYTF. The CDR3 DNA reads as TGCAGTGCTAGAGACCCGTTGGGACAGGACGGGAACTATGGCTACACCTTC.

This clonotype has at least ten counts. This rearrangement joins TRBV10-3 to TRBJ2-7, with TRBD1 as a possible D gene (6 bases). V was clipped by 0 bases and J by 3 bases, with 15 bases between them. Germline V gene sequence: CDR1 ENHRY, CDR2 SYGVKD. This CDR3 region has 16 residues. The CDR3 nucleotides read TGTGCCATCAGTGAGTCGAAGGGACATATGAACTACGAGCAGTACTTC. Encoded protein: CAISESKGHMNYEQYF.

There are a few counts of this clonotype. The chain recombines TRBV29-1 with TRBJ1-3, with D unclear. In germline, CDR1 is SQVTM, CDR2 ANQGSEA. V lost 6 bases to trimming and J lost 0 bases, with 9 bases between them. The CDR3 has 13 amino acids. The CDR3 loop reads CSVDESSGNTIYF. DNA for the CDR3: TGCAGCGTCGATGAGAGCTCTGGAAACACCATATATTTT.

This clonotype was seen a handful of times. The chain joins TRBV15 to TRBJ1-4, with D uncertain. Germline V CDR1 and CDR2: LNHNV, YYDKDF (reference sequence). V was trimmed by 5 bases and J by 13 bases, leaving 8 bases between them. The CDR3 loop spans 10 amino acids. CDR3 nucleotides: TGTGCCACCAGCGGGATAAGACTGTTTTTT. Protein sequence: CATSGIRLFF.

The J gene is TRBJ2-3, the V gene TRBV29-1; D ambiguous. Trimming cost V 0 bases and J 0 bases, with 7 bases left between them. CDR3 length: 14 residues. Germline V gene sequence: CDR1 SQVTM, CDR2 ANQGSEA. This CDR3 is CSVEEFGSTDTQYF. As DNA, the CDR3 is TGCAGCGTTGAAGAGTTTGGTAGCACAGATACGCAGTATTTT.

This clonotype was observed a few times. This chain links TRBV18 with TRBJ1-1; the match to TRBD1 covers 8 bases. Per the germline V gene, CDR1 is KGHSH and CDR2 is LQKENI. V shed 8 bases, J shed 3 bases, and the junction held 14 bases outside the gene matches. This CDR3 is 16 amino acids long. This CDR3 is CASRGGQGARDTEAFF. In DNA, the CDR3 is TGTGCCAGCCGCGGCGGGCAGGGGGCGAGGGACACTGAAGCTTTCTTT.

In its sample, this clonotype was seen a few times. The chain couples TRBV5-4 to TRBJ2-3, with D unclear. Looked up from germline, CDR1 is SGHNT and CDR2 is YYREEE (reference sequence). V lost 5 bases and J 0 bases, leaving 7 bases between the germline ends. The CDR3 consists of 13 residues. CDR3 sequence reads: CASSLQSTDTQYF. DNA for the CDR3: TGTGCCAGCAGTCTTCAGAGCACAGATACGCAGTATTTT.

V is TRBV7-9 and J is TRBJ2-1; D is tentatively TRBD1 or TRBD2 (5 bases each). The V gene's germline CDR1 is SEHNR and CDR2 FQNEAQ (reference sequence). CDR3 size: 16 residues. V was trimmed by 5 bases and J by 2 bases, leaving 16 bases between them. The CDR3 spells CASSPRGGQAYNEQFF. In DNA form, the CDR3 reads TGTGCCAGCAGCCCGAGGGGCGGTCAAGCCTACAATGAGCAGTTCTTC.

V usage is TRBV20-1 and J usage is TRBJ1-5; 7 positions agree with TRBD1. Trimming at V came to 5 bases and at J to 0 bases, leaving 10 bases not matched to a gene. The CDR3 has 16 amino acids. Germline V gene data show CDR1 as DFQATT and CDR2 as SNEGSKA (reference sequence). The CDR3, as DNA: TGCAGTGCTTGCAGGGGGGGACACCCTAGCAATCAGCCCCAGCATTTT. Translation gives CSACRGGHPSNQPQHF.

This clonotype was found a few times. This chain joins TRBV18 and TRBJ1-1; D may be TRBD1 (5 bases). The CDR3 sequence is 15 residues long. Looked up from germline, CDR1 is KGHSH and CDR2 is LQKENI. V was shortened by 3 bases and J by 6 bases, with 17 bases between the two germline ends. The CDR3 nucleotides are TGTGCCAGCTCACCTTCAGGAGGTACAGGCTCTGAAGCTTTCTTT. Its translation: CASSPSGGTGSEAFF.

The rearrangement joins TRBV13 to TRBJ1-3, with unresolved D. V lost 2 bases to trimming and J lost 4 bases, with 15 bases between them. This CDR3 spans 16 amino acids. Germline assignment: CDR1 PRHDT and CDR2 FYEKMQ (reference sequence). CDR3 nucleotides: TGTGCCAGCAGCTTACTTTGGAGAACAATCGGAAACACCATATATTTT. Encoded protein: CASSLLWRTIGNTIYF.

This clonotype was detected only a few times. This chain uses TRBV6-5 with TRBJ1-1; D might be TRBD1 (5 bases). CDR3 size: 14 residues. V was cut by 6 bases and J by 2 bases, with 13 bases left in between. Germline lookup yields CDR1 MNHEY and CDR2 SVGAGI. CDR3 in amino acids: CASRGEQGNTEAFF. DNA for the CDR3: TGTGCCAGCAGAGGAGAGCAGGGCAACACTGAAGCTTTCTTT.

V usage is TRBV7-2 and J usage is TRBJ1-3; D not certain. Germline values: CDR1 SGHTA, CDR2 FQGNSA. This CDR3 comprises 14 residues. The V end lost 2 bases, the J end lost 2 bases, and 7 bases lay between the germline ends. CDR3 DNA: TGTGCCAGCAGCTTAACAGCGGCTGGAAACACCATATATTTT. It translates to CASSLTAAGNTIYF.

This clonotype was observed a handful of times. V usage is TRBV5-1 and J usage is TRBJ2-7, with 9 positions matching TRBD1. CDR1 is SGHRS and CDR2 is YFSETQ in the germline V gene. This CDR3 has 15 amino acids. V shed 0 bases and J 5 bases; nucleotides not matched to a gene: 6. CDR3: CASSLGGQGLDEQYF. For the CDR3, the DNA is TGCGCCAGCAGCTTGGGGGGACAGGGCCTCGACGAGCAGTACTTC.

The chain joins TRBV11-3 to TRBJ2-3; weak D call: TRBD2 (6 bases). In germline, CDR1 is SGHNT, CDR2 YENEEA. This CDR3 has 16 amino acids. V was cut by 5 bases and J by 1 base, with 16 bases left in between. CDR3 nucleotides: TGTGCCAGCAGCAGAAGGGAAGCGGGTGGCACAGATACGCAGTATTTT. Translated, it gives CASSRREAGGTDTQYF.

The chain carries TRBV9 and TRBJ2-3; a possible D gene is TRBD2 (6 bases). V gave up 3 bases and J gave up 1 base, with 15 bases separating them. This CDR3 comprises 16 residues. The germline gives CDR1 SGDLS, CDR2 YYNGEE. The CDR3 DNA reads as TGTGCCAGCAGCGCCACACAACGCGGGGGCACAGATACGCAGTATTTT. Translating gives CASSATQRGGTDTQYF.